The 2 T cell receptor beta chains in this list originate from one sample, sequenced in a study of T cells in Graves' hyperthyroidism and ophthalmopathy. Authors of the study amplified TCR beta CDR3 regions from RNA transcripts. During a first-round RT-PCR of the TCR CDR3, the HTBI primer set was used. A single record per CDR3 protein comes from TCRdb applying MiXCR to the multiplex PCR reads. The sample carries a few hundred thousand distinct CDR3 sequences, approximately 15% recorded once. The sequencing input was blood. The receptors stem from a woman between 40 and 50 years old with Graves' hyperthyroidism.

This clonotype was detected many times. This chain links TRBV3-1 with TRBJ2-7; D remains ambiguous. The CDR3 consists of 15 residues. Germline assignment: CDR1 LGHDT and CDR2 YNNKEL (reference sequence). Trimming shortened V by 3 bases and J by 2 bases, and 14 bases separated the two germline ends. CDR3 sequence: CASSHGTGGTYEQYF. In DNA, the CDR3 is TGTGCCAGCAGCCACGGTACTGGCGGAACCTACGAGCAGTACTTC.

This clonotype was seen many times. V usage is TRBV28 and J usage is TRBJ2-3; 10 bases are shared with TRBD1. V trimming: 5 bases; J trimming: 3 bases; junction bases outside the gene matches: 8. This CDR3 has 16 residues. The germline V gene has CDR1 MDHEN and CDR2 SYDVKM. CDR3 amino acids: CASSDGQGEATDTQYF. The CDR3 DNA is TGTGCCAGCAGTGACGGACAGGGGGAAGCAACAGATACGCAGTATTTT.